These T cell receptor beta chains were read from a single sample in a study of blood T cell repertoires in COVID-19. Assay: immunoSEQ multiplex PCR; the TCRdb copy retains only in-frame clones and omits some. The sample yields 250,000 to 400,000 clones, roughly 90% seen once. The sample taken for sequencing was peripheral blood. Receptors were obtained from a woman in her twenties or thirties with COVID-19, enrolled during active disease. The CDR3 runs from the conserved cysteine through the conserved F or W. D genes are given only for firm matches.

v_call: TRBV11-2; j_call: TRBJ2-2; d_call: NA; cdr3_aa: CASSPGTANTGELFF
v_call: TRBV3-1/TRBV3-2; j_call: TRBJ1-5; d_call: TRBD1; cdr3_aa: CASSLGQGGQPQHF
v_call: TRBV18; j_call: TRBJ1-2; d_call: TRBD1; cdr3_aa: CASSPPGGPNYGYTF
v_call: TRBV7-9; j_call: TRBJ2-7; d_call: NA; cdr3_aa: CASSFRQGYEQYF
v_call: TRBV5-4; j_call: TRBJ2-7; d_call: TRBD2; cdr3_aa: CASSLSRENEQYF
v_call: TRBV19; j_call: TRBJ1-4; d_call: NA; cdr3_aa: CASSWTVNEKLFF
v_call: TRBV7-6; j_call: TRBJ1-4; d_call: NA; cdr3_aa: CASSLGQGREKLFF
v_call: TRBV6-5; j_call: TRBJ2-7; d_call: TRBD2; cdr3_aa: CATRTSGSYEQYF
v_call: TRBV10-3; j_call: TRBJ1-1; d_call: NA; cdr3_aa: CAISESAALAEAFF
v_call: TRBV5-4; j_call: TRBJ2-4; d_call: TRBD1; cdr3_aa: CASSLVTGGTSGIQYF
v_call: TRBV19; j_call: TRBJ1-1; d_call: TRBD1; cdr3_aa: CASSPTGGALAEAFF
v_call: TRBV14; j_call: TRBJ1-2; d_call: TRBD1; cdr3_aa: CASSQSGTGAFGYTF
v_call: TRBV30; j_call: TRBJ2-3; d_call: TRBD2; cdr3_aa: CAWSRGLASSTDTQYF
v_call: TRBV13; j_call: TRBJ1-2; d_call: NA; cdr3_aa: CASSLGPRQNYGYTF
v_call: TRBV29-1; j_call: TRBJ2-1; d_call: TRBD2; cdr3_aa: CSVALGAGNEQFF
v_call: TRBV19; j_call: TRBJ2-1; d_call: TRBD1; cdr3_aa: CASSLGQERNEQFF
v_call: TRBV27; j_call: TRBJ2-2; d_call: NA; cdr3_aa: CASSPSPLIGENTGELFF
v_call: TRBV5-6; j_call: TRBJ2-7; d_call: TRBD1; cdr3_aa: CASSFGTGFSYEQYF
v_call: TRBV29-1; j_call: TRBJ2-5; d_call: TRBD2; cdr3_aa: CSALGLPQETQYF
v_call: TRBV28; j_call: TRBJ1-4; d_call: NA; cdr3_aa: CASTEQGYATNEKLFF
v_call: TRBV3-1/TRBV3-2; j_call: TRBJ2-6; d_call: NA; cdr3_aa: CASSRRTGNSGANVLTF
v_call: TRBV5-4; j_call: TRBJ2-1; d_call: TRBD2; cdr3_aa: CASSFGSGGPYNEQFF
v_call: TRBV7-2; j_call: TRBJ1-4; d_call: NA; cdr3_aa: CASSLARGNEKLFF
v_call: TRBV12-5; j_call: TRBJ1-1; d_call: TRBD1; cdr3_aa: CASGLLLGQGVTEAFF
v_call: TRBV4-1; j_call: TRBJ1-1; d_call: NA; cdr3_aa: CASSLGSGQNTEAFF
v_call: TRBV5-1; j_call: TRBJ2-7; d_call: TRBD1; cdr3_aa: CASSPGQGGYEQYF
v_call: TRBV24-1; j_call: TRBJ1-1; d_call: NA; cdr3_aa: CATRAGTFFTEAFF
v_call: TRBV24-1; j_call: TRBJ2-1; d_call: TRBD1; cdr3_aa: CATSDPTTGVNEQFF
v_call: TRBV19; j_call: TRBJ1-1; d_call: TRBD1; cdr3_aa: CASSMGTGVPMNTEAFF
v_call: TRBV7-9; j_call: TRBJ1-2; d_call: TRBD1; cdr3_aa: CASSPGQAPNYGYTF
v_call: TRBV7-9; j_call: TRBJ1-2; d_call: NA; cdr3_aa: CASSFGGYGYTF
v_call: TRBV3-1/TRBV3-2; j_call: TRBJ1-1; d_call: TRBD1; cdr3_aa: CASSPTGYAEAFF
v_call: TRBV5-4; j_call: TRBJ2-7; d_call: TRBD2; cdr3_aa: CASSFTSGRAYEQYF
v_call: TRBV7-2; j_call: TRBJ1-4; d_call: NA; cdr3_aa: CASSLVGNEKLFF
v_call: TRBV5-1; j_call: TRBJ1-4; d_call: NA; cdr3_aa: CASSLDPSSEKLFF
v_call: TRBV10-2; j_call: TRBJ2-7; d_call: NA; cdr3_aa: CASKGGGYYEQYF
v_call: TRBV6-5; j_call: TRBJ2-7; d_call: NA; cdr3_aa: CASSYDHNEQYF
v_call: TRBV5-1; j_call: TRBJ2-4; d_call: NA; cdr3_aa: CASSPRDGGGKNIQYF
v_call: TRBV27; j_call: TRBJ2-3; d_call: NA; cdr3_aa: CASSVYPVQGTDTQYF
v_call: TRBV4-2; j_call: TRBJ2-4; d_call: NA; cdr3_aa: CASSQPQKNIQYF
v_call: TRBV10-3; j_call: TRBJ2-5; d_call: TRBD2; cdr3_aa: CAISEKAGGSQTQYF
v_call: TRBV7-2; j_call: TRBJ1-2; d_call: TRBD1; cdr3_aa: CASSFPGQGVRGYTF
v_call: TRBV27; j_call: TRBJ1-2; d_call: NA; cdr3_aa: CASSYGGALRGGYTF
v_call: TRBV25-1; j_call: TRBJ1-2; d_call: NA; cdr3_aa: CASSGEQGLGYTF
v_call: TRBV18; j_call: TRBJ1-1; d_call: NA; cdr3_aa: CASSTLARGNTEAFF
v_call: TRBV2; j_call: TRBJ2-1; d_call: NA; cdr3_aa: CASSGQRNEQFF
v_call: TRBV28; j_call: TRBJ1-4; d_call: TRBD1; cdr3_aa: CASSLPQTGGEKLFF
v_call: TRBV11-2; j_call: TRBJ2-7; d_call: TRBD1; cdr3_aa: CASSSSDRGGNEQYF
v_call: TRBV4-1; j_call: TRBJ1-1; d_call: NA; cdr3_aa: CASSLETQTEAFF
v_call: TRBV14; j_call: TRBJ2-7; d_call: TRBD1; cdr3_aa: CASSPGTVTYEQYF